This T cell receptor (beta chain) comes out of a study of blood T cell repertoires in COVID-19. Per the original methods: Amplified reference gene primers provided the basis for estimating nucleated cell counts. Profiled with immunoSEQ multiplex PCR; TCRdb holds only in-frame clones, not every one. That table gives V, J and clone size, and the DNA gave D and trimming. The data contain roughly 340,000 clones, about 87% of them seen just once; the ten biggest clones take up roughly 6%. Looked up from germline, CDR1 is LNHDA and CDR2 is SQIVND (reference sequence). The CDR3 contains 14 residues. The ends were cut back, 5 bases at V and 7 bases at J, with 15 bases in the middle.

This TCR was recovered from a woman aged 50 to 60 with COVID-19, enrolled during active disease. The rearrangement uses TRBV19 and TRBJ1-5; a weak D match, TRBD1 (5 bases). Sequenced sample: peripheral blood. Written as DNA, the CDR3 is TGTGCCAGTAGTCAACAGGTTCTCCCACAGCCCCAGCATTTT. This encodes CASSQQVLPQPQHF.